Below, 8 T cell receptor beta chains from the same sample are listed, as sequenced in a study of blood T cell repertoires in COVID-19 (TCRdb year 2020). Receptors were amplified or captured by the immunoSEQ multiplex PCR assay. TCRdb re-hosts the immuneACCESS table, in-frame sequences only. Its copies lack some clones; in the studies checked, an unresolved V gene accounts for under half of them, and the cause for the rest is not known. This sample is represented by over 250,000 clones; roughly 85% of them were singletons. The top ten hold less than 15% of the sample. The sequenced sample consisted of peripheral blood. These receptors were collected from a human donor in a cohort sampled during active COVID-19.

The gene calls are TRBV9 and TRBJ1-2; D is uncertain. CDR3 size: 12 residues. The germline V gene encodes CDR1 SGDLS and CDR2 YYNGEE. With 3 bases removed from V and 4 bases from J, the gap between germline ends came to 7 bases. In DNA, the CDR3 is TGTGCCAGCAGCGAGCCGGGCTATGGCTACACCTTC. This translates into CASSEPGYGYTF.

The chain joins TRBV18 to TRBJ2-3, with TRBD2 matching over 10 bases. With V trimmed by 3 bases and J by 4 bases, 7 bases remained unmatched. CDR3 length equals 16 residues. Germline assignment: CDR1 KGHSH and CDR2 LQKENI. The CDR3 here is CASSPNLAGAADTQYF. The CDR3 coding sequence is TGTGCCAGCTCACCGAACCTAGCGGGAGCGGCAGATACGCAGTATTTT.

This clone was detected only once. The chain joins TRBV11-2 to TRBJ1-4; a possible D gene is TRBD1 (5 bases). The CDR3 runs to 15 residues. Germline V gene sequence: CDR1 SGHAT, CDR2 FQNNGV. Trimming took 4 bases from V and 0 from J, leaving 9 bases between them. CDR3 nucleotides: TGTGCCAGCAGCTCCGGGGGATCAACTAATGAAAAACTGTTTTTT. Amino acid sequence: CASSSGGSTNEKLFF. The full variable domain, its missing parts supplied by reference TRBV11-2 and TRBJ1-4, is EAGVAQSPRYKIIEKRQSVAFWCNPISGHATLYWYQQILGQGPKLLIQFQNNGVVDDSQLPKDRFSAERLKGVDSTLKIQPAKLEDSAVYLCASSSGGSTNEKLFFGSGTQLSVL.

V gene TRBV7-2 combines with J gene TRBJ1-2; the D is unclear. This CDR3 is 13 amino acids long. V lost 5 bases to trimming and J lost 8 bases, with 15 bases between them. The germline V gene encodes CDR1 SGHTA and CDR2 FQGNSA. The CDR3 DNA reads TGTGCCAGCAGCGCTTTCAGGACTGGCGGCTACACCTTC. Its translation: CASSAFRTGGYTF.

This chain links TRBV18 with TRBJ2-2; 8 bases are shared with TRBD2. The CDR3 is 19 residues long. The germline V gene has CDR1 KGHSH and CDR2 LQKENI. V gave up 1 base and J gave up 2 bases; unmatched junction bases: 12. CDR3 sequence reads: CASSPRVLTAGDNTGELFF. The DNA for the CDR3 is TGTGCCAGCTCACCACGGGTTTTAACAGCGGGAGACAACACCGGGGAGCTGTTTTTT. Based on the CDR3 plus reference TRBV18 and TRBJ2-2, the full variable domain is NAGVMQNPRHLVRRRGQEARLRCSPMKGHSHVYWYRQLPEEGLKFMVYLQKENIIDESGMPKERFSAEFPKEGPSILRIQQVVRGDSAAYFCASSPRVLTAGDNTGELFFGEGSRLTVL.

The sample holds one count of this clone. The J gene is TRBJ2-1, the V gene TRBV15; a weak D match, TRBD1 (6 bases). The ends were cut back, 5 bases at V and 6 bases at J, with 23 bases in the middle. CDR1 and CDR2 (germline): LNHNV, YYDKDF (reference sequence). This CDR3 has 17 residues. The CDR3 loop is CATSSRRTGFGSNEQFF. The CDR3 coding sequence is TGTGCCACCAGCTCCAGACGCACAGGGTTTGGGAGCAATGAGCAGTTCTTC. The variable domain in full, with the rest retrieved from reference TRBV15 and TRBJ2-1, is DAMVIQNPRYQVTQFGKPVTLSCSQTLNHNVMYWYQQKSSQAPKLLFHYYDKDFNNEADTPDNFQSRRPNTSFCFLDIRSPGLGDTAMYLCATSSRRTGFGSNEQFFGPGTRLTVL.

This CDR3 reads CAISGARGSYNEQFF. The CDR3 DNA reads TGTGCCATCAGTGGAGCTAGGGGCTCCTACAATGAGCAGTTCTTC. The chain carries TRBV10-3 and TRBJ2-1, with D perhaps matching TRBD1 (5 bases). The CDR3 is 15 amino acids. From germline, CDR1 is ENHRY and CDR2 SYGVKD. The V gene lost 4 bases and the J gene lost 0 bases, with 10 bases spanning the gap.

The chain links TRBV10-3 to TRBJ2-6; no firm D call. The CDR3 sequence is 16 residues long. Germline-derived CDR1 and CDR2 are ENHRY and SYGVKD. The V end was cut by 6 bases, the J end by 0 bases, with 12 bases between. As DNA, the CDR3 is TGTGCCATCAGCCAGGATCCTCTCTCTGGGGCCAACGTCCTGACTTTC. This encodes CAISQDPLSGANVLTF.